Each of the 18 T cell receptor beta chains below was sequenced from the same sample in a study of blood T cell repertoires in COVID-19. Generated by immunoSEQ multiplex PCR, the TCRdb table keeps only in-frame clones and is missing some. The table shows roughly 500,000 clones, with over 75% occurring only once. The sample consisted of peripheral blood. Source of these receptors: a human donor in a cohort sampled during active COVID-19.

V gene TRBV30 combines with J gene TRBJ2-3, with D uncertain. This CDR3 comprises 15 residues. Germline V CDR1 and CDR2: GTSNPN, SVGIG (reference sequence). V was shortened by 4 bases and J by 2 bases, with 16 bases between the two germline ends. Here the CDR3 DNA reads TGTGCCTGGAACGAGGCCAAAAAAAACACAGATACGCAGTATTTT. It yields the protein CAWNEAKKNTDTQYF.

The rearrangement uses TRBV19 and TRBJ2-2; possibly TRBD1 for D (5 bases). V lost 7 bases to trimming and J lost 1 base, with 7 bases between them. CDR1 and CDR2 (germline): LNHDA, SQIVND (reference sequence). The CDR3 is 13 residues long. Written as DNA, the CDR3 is TGTGCCAGTATAAGGGGGAACACCGGGGAGCTGTTTTTT. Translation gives CASIRGNTGELFF.

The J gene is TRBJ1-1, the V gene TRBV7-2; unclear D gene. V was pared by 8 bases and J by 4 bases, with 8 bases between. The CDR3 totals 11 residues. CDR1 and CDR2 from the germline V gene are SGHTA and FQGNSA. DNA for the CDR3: TGTGCCAGCTGCCGGTTCACTGAAGCTTTCTTT. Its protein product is CASCRFTEAFF.

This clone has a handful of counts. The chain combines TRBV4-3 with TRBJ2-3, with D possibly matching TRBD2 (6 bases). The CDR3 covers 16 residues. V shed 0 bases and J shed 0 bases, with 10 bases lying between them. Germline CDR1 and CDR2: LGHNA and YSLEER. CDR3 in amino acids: CASSQDIGSSTDTQYF. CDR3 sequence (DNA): TGCGCCAGCAGCCAAGATATCGGGAGTAGCACAGATACGCAGTATTTT.

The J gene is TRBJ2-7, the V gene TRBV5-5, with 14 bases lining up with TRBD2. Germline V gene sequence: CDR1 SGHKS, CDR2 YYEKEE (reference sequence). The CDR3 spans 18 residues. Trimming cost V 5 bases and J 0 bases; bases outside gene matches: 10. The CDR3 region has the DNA TGTGCCAGCAGTTCATATGGACTAGCGGGGGGAATCTCCTACGAGCAGTACTTC. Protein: CASSSYGLAGGISYEQYF. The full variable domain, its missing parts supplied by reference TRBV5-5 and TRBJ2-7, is DAGVTQSPTHLIKTRGQQVTLRCSPISGHKSVSWYQQVLGQGPQFIFQYYEKEERGRGNFPDRFSARQFPNYSSELNVNALLLGDSALYLCASSSYGLAGGISYEQYFGPGTRLTVT.

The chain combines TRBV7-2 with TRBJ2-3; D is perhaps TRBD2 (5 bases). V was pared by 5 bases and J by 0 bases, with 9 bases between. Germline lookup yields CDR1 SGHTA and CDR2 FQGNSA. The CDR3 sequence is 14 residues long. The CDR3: CASSPGLSTDTQYF. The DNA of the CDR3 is TGTGCCAGCAGCCCAGGACTCAGCACAGATACGCAGTATTTT.

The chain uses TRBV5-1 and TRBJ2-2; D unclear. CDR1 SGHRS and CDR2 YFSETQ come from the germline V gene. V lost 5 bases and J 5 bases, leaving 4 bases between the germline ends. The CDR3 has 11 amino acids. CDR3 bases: TGCGCCAGCAGACTTACCGGGGAGCTGTTTTTT. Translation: CASRLTGELFF. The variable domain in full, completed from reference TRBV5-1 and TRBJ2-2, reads KAGVTQTPRYLIKTRGQQVTLSCSPISGHRSVSWYQQTPGQGLQFLFEYFSETQRNKGNFPGRFSGRQFSNSRSEMNVSTLELGDSALYLCASRLTGELFFGEGSRLTVL.

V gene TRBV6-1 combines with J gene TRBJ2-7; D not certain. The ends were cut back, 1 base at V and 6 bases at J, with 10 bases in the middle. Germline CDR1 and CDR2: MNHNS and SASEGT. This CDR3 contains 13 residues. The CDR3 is CASSEGYFLEQYF. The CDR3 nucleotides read TGTGCCAGCAGTGAAGGCTACTTTCTCGAGCAGTACTTC.

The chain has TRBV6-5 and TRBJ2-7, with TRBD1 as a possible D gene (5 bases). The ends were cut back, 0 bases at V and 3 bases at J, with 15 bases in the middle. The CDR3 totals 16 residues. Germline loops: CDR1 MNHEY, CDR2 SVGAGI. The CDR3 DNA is TGTGCCAGCAGTTACTCGATGAGAAACAGGTTCTACGAGCAGTACTTC. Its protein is CASSYSMRNRFYEQYF.

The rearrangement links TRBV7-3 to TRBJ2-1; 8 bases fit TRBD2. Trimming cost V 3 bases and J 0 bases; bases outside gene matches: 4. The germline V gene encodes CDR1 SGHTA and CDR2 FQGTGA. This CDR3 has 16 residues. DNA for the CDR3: TGTGCCAGCAGCTTGGGCAGCGGGAGCTCCTACAATGAGCAGTTCTTC. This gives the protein CASSLGSGSSYNEQFF.

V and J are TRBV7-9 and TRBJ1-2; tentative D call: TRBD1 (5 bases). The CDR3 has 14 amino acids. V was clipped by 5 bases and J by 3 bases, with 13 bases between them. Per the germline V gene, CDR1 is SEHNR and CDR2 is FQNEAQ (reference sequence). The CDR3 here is CASSPGGADYGYTF. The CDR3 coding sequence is TGTGCCAGCAGCCCCGGGGGAGCAGACTATGGCTACACCTTC.

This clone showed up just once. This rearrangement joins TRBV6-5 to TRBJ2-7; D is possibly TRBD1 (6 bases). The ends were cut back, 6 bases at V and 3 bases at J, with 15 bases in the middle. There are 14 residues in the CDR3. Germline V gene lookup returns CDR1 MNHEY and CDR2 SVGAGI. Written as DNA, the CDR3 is TGTGCCAGCAGGAGACAGGAAGTCGGCTACGAGCAGTACTTC. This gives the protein CASRRQEVGYEQYF.

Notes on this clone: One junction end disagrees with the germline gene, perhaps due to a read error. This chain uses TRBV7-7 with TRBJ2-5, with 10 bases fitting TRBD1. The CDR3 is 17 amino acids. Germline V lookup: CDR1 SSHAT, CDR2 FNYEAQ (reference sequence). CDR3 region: CASSPRDRGFREETQYF. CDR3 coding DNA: TGTGCTAGCAGCCCCCGGGACAGGGGATTTAGAGAAGAGACCCAGTACTTC.

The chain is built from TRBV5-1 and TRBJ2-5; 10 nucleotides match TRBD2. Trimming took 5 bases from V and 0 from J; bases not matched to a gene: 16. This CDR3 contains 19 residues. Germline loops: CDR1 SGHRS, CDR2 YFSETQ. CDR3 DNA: TGCGCCAGCAGGATCCTCAGAGCAGGACTAGCGGCCCACCAAGAGACCCAGTACTTC. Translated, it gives CASRILRAGLAAHQETQYF.

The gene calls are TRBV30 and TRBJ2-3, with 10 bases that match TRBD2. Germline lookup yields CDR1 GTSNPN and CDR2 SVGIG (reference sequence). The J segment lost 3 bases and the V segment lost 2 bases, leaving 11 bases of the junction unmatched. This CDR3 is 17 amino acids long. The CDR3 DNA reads TGTGCCTGGAGTCGTCTAGCGGGAGTACTAAGGACAGATACGCAGTATTTT. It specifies CAWSRLAGVLRTDTQYF.

The CDR3: CASRSGGLGNTEAFF. CDR3 nucleotides: TGTGCCAGCAGGAGCGGGGGATTAGGGAACACTGAAGCTTTCTTT. The chain carries TRBV6-5 and TRBJ1-1, with D possibly matching TRBD1 (5 bases). Trimming took 6 bases from V and 1 from J, leaving 15 bases between them. This CDR3 spans 15 amino acids. Germline V CDR1 and CDR2: MNHEY, SVGAGI.

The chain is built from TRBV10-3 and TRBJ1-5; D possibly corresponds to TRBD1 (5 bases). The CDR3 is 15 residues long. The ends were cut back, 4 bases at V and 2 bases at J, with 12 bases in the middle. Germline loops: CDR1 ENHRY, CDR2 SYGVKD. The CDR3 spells CAISVGGVRNQPQHF. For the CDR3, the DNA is TGTGCCATCAGTGTGGGGGGGGTGCGCAATCAGCCCCAGCATTTT.

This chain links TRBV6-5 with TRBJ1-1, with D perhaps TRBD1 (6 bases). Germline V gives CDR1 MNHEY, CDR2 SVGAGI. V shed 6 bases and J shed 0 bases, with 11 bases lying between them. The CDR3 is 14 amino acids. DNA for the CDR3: TGTGCCAGCAGAATAGGACAGATGAACACTGAAGCTTTCTTT. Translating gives CASRIGQMNTEAFF.